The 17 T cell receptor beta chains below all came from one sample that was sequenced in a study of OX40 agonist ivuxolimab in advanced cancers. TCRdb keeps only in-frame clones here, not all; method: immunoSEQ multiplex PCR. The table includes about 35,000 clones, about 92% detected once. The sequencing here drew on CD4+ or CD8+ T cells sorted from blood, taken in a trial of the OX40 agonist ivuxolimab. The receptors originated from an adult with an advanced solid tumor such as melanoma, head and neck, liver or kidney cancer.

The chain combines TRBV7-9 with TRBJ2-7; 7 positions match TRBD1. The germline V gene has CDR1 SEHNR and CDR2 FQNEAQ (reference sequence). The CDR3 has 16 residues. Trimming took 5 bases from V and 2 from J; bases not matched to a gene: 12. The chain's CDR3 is CASSKPRDSKTYEQYF. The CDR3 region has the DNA TGTGCCAGCAGCAAACCCCGGGACAGCAAAACCTACGAGCAGTACTTC.

The CDR3 nucleotides read TGTGCCAGCAGCAAACTTGGTTTAGGGGTACTAGCTGGGAACACCGGGGAGCTGTTTTTT. This encodes CASSKLGLGVLAGNTGELFF. V usage is TRBV21-1 and J usage is TRBJ2-2; the tabulated D call, TRBD2, remains unverified against the DNA. TRBV21-1 is listed as a pseudogene. The CDR3 totals 20 residues.

The CDR3 spells CASSVDGIYEQYF. The DNA of the CDR3 is TGTGCCAGCAGCGTAGACGGGATTTACGAGCAGTACTTC. This chain joins TRBV9 and TRBJ2-7; a possible D gene is TRBD2 (5 bases). Germline V gene sequence: CDR1 SGDLS, CDR2 YYNGEE. Trimming left V 0 bases short and J 4 bases short, with 8 bases between. This CDR3 region has 13 residues.

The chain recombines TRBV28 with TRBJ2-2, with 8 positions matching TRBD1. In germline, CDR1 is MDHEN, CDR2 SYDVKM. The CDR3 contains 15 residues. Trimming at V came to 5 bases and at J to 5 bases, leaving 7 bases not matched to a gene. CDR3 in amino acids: CASSQFRGLTGELFF. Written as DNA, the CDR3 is TGTGCCAGCAGTCAGTTCAGGGGGCTTACCGGGGAGCTGTTTTTT.

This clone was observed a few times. Here the CDR3 DNA reads TGTGCCAGCAGCGTGATGGACGGTTACGAGCAGTACTTC. It translates to CASSVMDGYEQYF. The chain combines TRBV9 with TRBJ2-7; D is uncertain. Germline CDR1 SGDLS, CDR2 YYNGEE. The germline V and J ends were trimmed by 2 bases and 4 bases, with 10 bases remaining between them. The length of the CDR3 is 13 residues.

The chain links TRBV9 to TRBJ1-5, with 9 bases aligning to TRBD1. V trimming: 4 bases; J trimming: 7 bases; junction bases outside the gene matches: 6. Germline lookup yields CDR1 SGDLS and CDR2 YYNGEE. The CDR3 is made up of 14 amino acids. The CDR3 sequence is CASSPDRGRQPQHF. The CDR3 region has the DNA TGTGCCAGCAGCCCTGACAGGGGGAGGCAGCCCCAGCATTTT. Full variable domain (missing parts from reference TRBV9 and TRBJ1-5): DSGVTQTPKHLITATGQRVTLRCSPRSGDLSVYWYQQSLDQGLQFLIQYYNGEERAKGNILERFSAQQFPDLHSELNLSSLELGDSALYFCASSPDRGRQPQHFGDGTRLSIL.

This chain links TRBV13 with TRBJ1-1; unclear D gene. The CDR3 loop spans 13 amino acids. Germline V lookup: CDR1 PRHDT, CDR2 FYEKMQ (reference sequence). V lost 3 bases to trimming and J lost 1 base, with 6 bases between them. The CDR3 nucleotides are TGTGCCAGCAGCTTGTTTGGGAACACTGAAGCTTTCTTT. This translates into CASSLFGNTEAFF.

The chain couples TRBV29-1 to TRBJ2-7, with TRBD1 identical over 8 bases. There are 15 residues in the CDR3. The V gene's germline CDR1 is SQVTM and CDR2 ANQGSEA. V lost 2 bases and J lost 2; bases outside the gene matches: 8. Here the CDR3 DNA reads TGCAGCGTTGAATTCGTGGGACAGGAGGCCTACGAGCAGTACTTC. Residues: CSVEFVGQEAYEQYF.

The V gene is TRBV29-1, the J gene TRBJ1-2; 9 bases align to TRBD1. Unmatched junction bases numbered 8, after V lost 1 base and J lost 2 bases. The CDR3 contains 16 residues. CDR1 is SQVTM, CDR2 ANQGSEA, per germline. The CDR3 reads CSVEGYIGTGNYGYTF. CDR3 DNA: TGCAGCGTTGAAGGGTATATCGGGACAGGGAACTATGGCTACACCTTC.

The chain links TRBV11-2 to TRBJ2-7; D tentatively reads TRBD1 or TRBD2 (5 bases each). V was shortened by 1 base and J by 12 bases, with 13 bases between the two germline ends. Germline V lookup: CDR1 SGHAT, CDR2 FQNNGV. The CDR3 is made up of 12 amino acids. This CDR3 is CASSLVGDRLYF. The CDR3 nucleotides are TGTGCCAGCAGCTTAGTCGGGGACCGGCTGTACTTC.

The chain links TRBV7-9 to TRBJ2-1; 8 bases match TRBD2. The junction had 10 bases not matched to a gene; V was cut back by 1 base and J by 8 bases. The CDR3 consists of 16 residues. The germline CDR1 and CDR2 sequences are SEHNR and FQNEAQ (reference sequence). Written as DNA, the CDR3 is TGTGCCAGCAGCTTAGGGGGACTAGTCGGGAGAGATGAGCAGTTCTTC. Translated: CASSLGGLVGRDEQFF.

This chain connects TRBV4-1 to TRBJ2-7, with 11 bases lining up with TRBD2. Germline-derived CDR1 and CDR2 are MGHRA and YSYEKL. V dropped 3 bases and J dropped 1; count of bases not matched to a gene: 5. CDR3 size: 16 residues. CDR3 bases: TGCGCCAGCAGCCAGCCGACTAGCGGGACGTCCTACGAGCAGTACTTC. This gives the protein CASSQPTSGTSYEQYF.

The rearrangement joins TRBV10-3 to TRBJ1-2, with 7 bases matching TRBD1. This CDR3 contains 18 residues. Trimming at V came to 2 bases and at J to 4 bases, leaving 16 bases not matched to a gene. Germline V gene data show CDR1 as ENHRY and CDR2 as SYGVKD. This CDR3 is CAISETGTVSIIPYGYTF. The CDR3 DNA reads TGTGCCATCAGTGAGACGGGGACAGTCTCTATCATACCCTATGGCTACACCTTC.

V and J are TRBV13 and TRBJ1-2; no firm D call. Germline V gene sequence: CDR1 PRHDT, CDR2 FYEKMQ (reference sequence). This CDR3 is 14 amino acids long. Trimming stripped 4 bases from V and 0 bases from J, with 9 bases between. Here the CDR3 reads CASSSDGANYGYTF. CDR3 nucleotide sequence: TGTGCCAGCAGCTCGGACGGGGCTAACTATGGCTACACCTTC.

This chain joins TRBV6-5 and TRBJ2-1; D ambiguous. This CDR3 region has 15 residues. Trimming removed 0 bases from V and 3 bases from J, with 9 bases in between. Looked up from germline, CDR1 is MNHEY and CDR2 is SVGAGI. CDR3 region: CASSYSDGNYNEQFF. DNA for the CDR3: TGTGCCAGCAGTTACTCGGATGGGAACTACAATGAGCAGTTCTTC.

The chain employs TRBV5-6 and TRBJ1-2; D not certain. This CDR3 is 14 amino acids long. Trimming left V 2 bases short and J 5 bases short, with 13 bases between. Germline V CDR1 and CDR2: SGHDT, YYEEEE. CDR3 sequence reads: CASSFEGFYYGYTF. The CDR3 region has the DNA TGTGCCAGCAGCTTCGAAGGGTTTTATTATGGCTACACCTTC.

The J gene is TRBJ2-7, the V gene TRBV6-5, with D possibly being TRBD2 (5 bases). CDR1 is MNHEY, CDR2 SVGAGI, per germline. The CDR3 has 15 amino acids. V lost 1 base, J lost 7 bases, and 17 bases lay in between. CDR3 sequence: CASSYLPSSPWEQYF. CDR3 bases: TGTGCCAGCAGTTACTTACCTAGCAGCCCCTGGGAGCAGTACTTC.